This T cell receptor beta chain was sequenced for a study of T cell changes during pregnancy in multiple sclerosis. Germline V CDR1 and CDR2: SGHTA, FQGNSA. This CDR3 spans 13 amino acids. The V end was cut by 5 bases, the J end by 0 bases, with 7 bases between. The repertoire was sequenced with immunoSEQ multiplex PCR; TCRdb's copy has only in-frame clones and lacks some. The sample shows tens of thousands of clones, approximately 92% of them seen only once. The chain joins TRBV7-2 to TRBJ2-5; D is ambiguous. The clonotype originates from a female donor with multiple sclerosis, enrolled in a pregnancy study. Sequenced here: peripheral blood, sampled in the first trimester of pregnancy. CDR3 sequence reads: CASSQSNQETQYF. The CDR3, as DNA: TGTGCCAGCAGCCAGTCGAACCAAGAGACCCAGTACTTC.